This TCR beta chain is from a study of shared clonotypes between healthy human individuals (dated by TCRdb to 2018 to 2020). As for the study more broadly: The cohort comprised two women and a few men aged 18 to 49 years. For each donor, CD4 naive and CD4 memory were each run on three plates, CD8 naive on two plates, and CD8 memory on one plate. Blood TCR repertoires of several healthy adults were deeply sequenced to estimate repertoire size and the extent of clonotype sharing between individuals. To increase sequencing depth and limit assay-specific biases, different laboratories used diverse techniques to prepare libraries and sequence TCR repertoires. Each donor's leukapheresis produced roughly between about 0.9 and 9.5 billion PBMCs. Beyond this particular receptor, the publication reports: Because the study included only a small number of donors, the genetic and exposure-history diversity represented was limited. Sharing across a few donors was observed for about 5% of naive CD4, about 4% of naive CD8, roughly 2.4% of memory CD4, and roughly 0.4% of memory CD8 clonotypes. Pairwise subsampling indicated that sequencing depth was expected to affect the degree of clonotype sharing among donors. Compared with non-shared clonotypes, clonotypes shared by all four sorted-subset donors had higher generation probabilities. Sampling was limited to blood, and TCR repertoires in tissue likely differ from TCR repertoires in blood. Even with the large sequencing depth, rarefaction of the sorted-subset datasets indicated that sequencing was incomplete. Naive subsets generally had larger estimated clonotype richness than memory subsets.

The donors were healthy, HIV-negative adults who had no recently reported acute infections or vaccinations. Only Caucasian adults living in Nashville, Tennessee, USA were represented among the donors. CD4+ T cells were enriched by magnetic negative selection; naive cells were then positively selected on CD45RA, and the negative fraction formed the memory subset. Blood was obtained by leukapheresis, after which PBMCs were separated by Ficoll-Histopaque density gradient centrifugation and cryopreserved in liquid nitrogen vapor phase. Analytical flow cytometry was used to check the purity and quantity of every magnetically sorted T cell population. Genomic DNA was isolated from every sorted fraction and measured by UV absorbance on a Nanodrop 2000c. A distance of 11 bases separates the germline ends of V and J, which lose 4 bases and 7 bases respectively. The germline V gene specifies MDHEN as CDR1 and SYDVKM as CDR2. From the cysteine up to the phenylalanine, the CDR3 has a length of 13 residues. Left in the record is the CDR3 DNA by itself, 39 bases read in frame from the first base.

As regards this clone: Its antigen is currently not known. No base-level quality is on record; no much larger clone is a single base apart.

Using the deep immunoSEQ assay, multiplex PCR amplified TCR CDR3 regions from genomic DNA. For each cell subset, the extracted genomic DNA was distributed evenly across all wells of several immunoSEQ 96-well plates, and each plate served as one replicate. For sorted subsets, each replicate PCR was loaded with around 200 ng genomic DNA, equivalent to 30,000 or so T cell genomes. The purified libraries were quantified using a Qubit 3.0 fluorometer, sized with a Bioanalyzer 2100, and then quantified again using the KAPA Library Quantification kit. Every immunoSEQ 96-well plate was sequenced on a separate single-read 150-cycle Illumina NextSeq 550 flow cell. The paper's data handling went like this. Because the immunoSEQ output held only junctional sequences and lacked quality scores, the filtering could not match the filtering applied to full-length reads. To assign V/J genes and CDR3, sequences were annotated against IMGT germline references using PyIR, a Python wrapper for IgBLAST v1.9. Reads were removed for weak V/J assignments (E-value above 1e-6), missing CDR3, stop codons, out-of-frame junctions, or ambiguous translated residues. V3J clonotypes were defined as sequences sharing an identical inferred V gene, J gene, and CDR3 amino acid sequence. Percentage overlap between repertoires was computed as shared unique clonotypes divided by the size of the smaller repertoire. Three approaches were used to assess repertoire richness: RTK rarefaction, the Chao1 estimator, and Recon v2.1 estimates of unobserved clonotypes. Generation probabilities were computed with OLGA for all TCRbeta clonotypes obtained by the gDNA method from several donors. TCRdb's version of the immuneACCESS table is confined to in-frame rearrangements and falls short of the full clone set. An unresolved V gene accounts for under half of the shortfall where checked; the remainder is of unknown origin. That table supplies the V and J calls and clone size; D and trimming were determined from the DNA. For this sample there are roughly 700,000 clones; approximately 79% appear just once. The ten top clones hold approximately 1.8% of the sample.

The sequence derives from a woman aged 25 to 39 in good health. The chain joins TRBV28 to TRBJ1-5; TRBD1 is perhaps the D gene, given 6 matching bases. Sequenced: memory CD4+ T cells sorted from blood. The cell subset or site label, read with the paper, signifies: CD45RA-negative fraction. The CDR3 corresponds to CASSSQGWQPQHF. The DNA is TGTGCCAGCAGTTCTCAGGGGTGGCAGCCCCAGCATTTT.